The 5 T cell receptor beta chains below come from one sample, sequenced in a study of T cells in Graves' hyperthyroidism and ophthalmopathy. RNA transcripts provided the source from which TCR beta CDR3 regions were amplified. TCR CDR3 underwent first-round RT-PCR with the HTBI primer set. In TCRdb, the multiplex PCR reads were re-called with MiXCR into one record per CDR3 protein. This table has roughly 600,000 distinct CDR3 sequences, around 15% appearing once. Sequencing input: blood. The receptors shown here come from a woman in her fifties or sixties with Graves' ophthalmopathy.

This clonotype was found a few times. DNA for the CDR3: TGCGCCAGCAAGGGGATAGGGGGTTGGGAGAACACTGAAGCTTTCTTT. This codes for CASKGIGGWENTEAFF. The J gene is TRBJ1-1, the V gene TRBV4-1, with TRBD1 as a possible D gene (6 bases). The CDR3 sequence is 16 residues long. Germline assignment: CDR1 MGHRA and CDR2 YSYEKL. The V and J ends lost 7 bases and 1 base respectively, with 19 bases between them.

This chain links TRBV27 with TRBJ1-3; D unresolved. The V gene's germline CDR1 is MNHEY and CDR2 SMNVEV (reference sequence). V lost 2 bases, J lost 6 bases, and 11 bases lay in between. The CDR3 totals 14 residues. This CDR3 is CASSLNMVENTIYF. The CDR3 nucleotides are TGTGCCAGCAGTTTAAACATGGTGGAAAACACCATATATTTT.

V gene TRBV15 combines with J gene TRBJ2-1; 7 nucleotides match TRBD2. This CDR3 has 20 amino acids. With 2 bases clipped from V and 0 bases from J, the junction kept 16 bases outside the gene matches. Germline V gene lookup returns CDR1 LNHNV and CDR2 YYDKDF (reference sequence). DNA for the CDR3: TGTGCCACCAGCAGATTCCTGCCGGGACTAACTATGGACTCCTACAATGAGCAGTTCTTC. Its translation is CATSRFLPGLTMDSYNEQFF.

This clonotype was detected ten times or more. CDR3 in amino acids: CALRSGSYNEQFF. CDR3 coding DNA: TGTGCCTTGCGGTCGGGCTCCTACAATGAGCAGTTCTTC. This chain links TRBV30 with TRBJ2-1; D gene uncertain. Germline V gives CDR1 GTSNPN, CDR2 SVGIG (reference sequence). Trimming took off 7 bases at V and 0 bases at J, with 10 bases between the two ends. The CDR3 is 13 residues long.

This clonotype showed up many times. CDR3 nucleotides: TGTGCCACCAGTGACCCCGTCACTAGCGCCTACAATGAGCAGTTCTTC. Translating gives CATSDPVTSAYNEQFF. The chain uses TRBV24-1 and TRBJ2-1; 7 bases align to TRBD2. The length of the CDR3 is 16 residues. The germline CDR1 and CDR2 sequences are KGHDR and SFDVKD. V lost 4 bases, J lost 2 bases, and 7 bases stayed unmatched.